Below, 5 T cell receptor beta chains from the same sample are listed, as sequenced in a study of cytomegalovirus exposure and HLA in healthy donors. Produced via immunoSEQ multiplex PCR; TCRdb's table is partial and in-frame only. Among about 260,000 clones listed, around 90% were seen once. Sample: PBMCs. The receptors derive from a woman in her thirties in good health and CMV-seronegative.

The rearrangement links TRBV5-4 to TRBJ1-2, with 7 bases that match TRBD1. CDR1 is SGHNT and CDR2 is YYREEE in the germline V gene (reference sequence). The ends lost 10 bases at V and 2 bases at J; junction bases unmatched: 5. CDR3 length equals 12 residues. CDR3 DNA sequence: TGTGCCGGGTCCAGGGGGAACTATGGCTACACCTTC. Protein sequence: CAGSRGNYGYTF.

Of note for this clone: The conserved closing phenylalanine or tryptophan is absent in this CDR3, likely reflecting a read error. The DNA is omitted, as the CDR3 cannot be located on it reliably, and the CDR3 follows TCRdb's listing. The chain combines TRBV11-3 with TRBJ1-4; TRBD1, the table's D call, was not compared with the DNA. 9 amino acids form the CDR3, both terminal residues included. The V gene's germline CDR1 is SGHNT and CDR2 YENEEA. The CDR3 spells CAPDRTGRP.

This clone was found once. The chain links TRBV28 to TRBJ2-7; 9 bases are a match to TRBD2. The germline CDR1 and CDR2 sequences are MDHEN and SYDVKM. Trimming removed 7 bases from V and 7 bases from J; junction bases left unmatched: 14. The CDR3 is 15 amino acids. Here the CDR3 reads CASTSEVLAGDEQYF. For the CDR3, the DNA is TGTGCCAGCACCTCCGAGGTACTAGCGGGTGATGAGCAGTACTTC.

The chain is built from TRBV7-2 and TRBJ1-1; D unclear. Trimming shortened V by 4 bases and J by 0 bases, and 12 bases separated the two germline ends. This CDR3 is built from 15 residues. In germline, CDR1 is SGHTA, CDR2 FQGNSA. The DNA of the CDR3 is TGTGCCAGCAGCTATACAGAGACAATGAACACTGAAGCTTTCTTT. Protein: CASSYTETMNTEAFF.

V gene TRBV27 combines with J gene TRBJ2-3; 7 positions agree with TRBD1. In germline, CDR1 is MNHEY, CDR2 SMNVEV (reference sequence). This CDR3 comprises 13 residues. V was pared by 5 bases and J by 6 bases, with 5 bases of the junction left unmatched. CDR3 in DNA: TGTGCCAGCAGTGCAAAACAGGGGGATACGCAGTATTTT. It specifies CASSAKQGDTQYF.